These T cell receptor beta chains were read from a single sample in a study of T cell responses to AZD1222 COVID-19 vaccine. The assay was immunoSEQ multiplex PCR, and TCRdb's table has in-frame clones only and misses some. This sample carries about 140,000 clones, roughly 84% of them seen once, and the ten largest clones take approximately 4%. This specimen consisted of peripheral blood, obtained on day 0 of AZD1222 vaccination. The receptors derive from an adult in good health. Both conserved end residues are part of each CDR3. Fields, in order: clone size, V gene, D gene, J gene, CDR3 protein, CDR3 DNA. The D gene is left open where the match is weak. Only part of the rows carry a size: once, few, many, or a class if the clone is expanded.

NA	TRBV4-1	NA	TRBJ2-7	CASSQASYPYEQYF	TGCGCCAGCAGCCAAGCCAGCTACCCCTACGAGCAGTACTTC
NA	TRBV6-5	TRBD1	TRBJ1-1	CASRTGFKGNTEAFF	TGTGCCAGCCGGACAGGGTTTAAGGGCAACACTGAAGCTTTCTTT
NA	TRBV3-1/TRBV3-2	NA	TRBJ1-1	CASSQDRKRGATTEAFF	TGTGCCAGCAGCCAAGATCGAAAAAGGGGGGCGACGACTGAAGCTTTCTTT
NA	TRBV7-3	NA	TRBJ2-2	CASSPSLGRRNTGELFF	TGTGCCAGCAGCCCCAGTTTGGGAAGGAGGAACACCGGGGAGCTGTTTTTT
NA	TRBV5-4	NA	TRBJ1-4	CASSTPGGAGQNEKLFF	TGTGCCAGCAGCACGCCCGGAGGGGCCGGACAGAATGAAAAACTGTTTTTT
NA	TRBV18	TRBD1	TRBJ1-2	CASSPGTGAHGYTF	TGTGCCAGCTCACCCGGGACAGGGGCTCATGGCTACACCTTC
NA	TRBV7-6	NA	TRBJ2-3	CASSNHERTDTQYF	TGTGCCAGCAGTAACCACGAAAGGACAGATACGCAGTATTTT
NA	TRBV5-1	NA	TRBJ1-5	CASSPEGGVGQPQHF	TGCGCCAGCAGCCCGGAGGGAGGGGTGGGTCAGCCCCAGCATTTT
NA	TRBV4-1	NA	TRBJ1-5	CASSSEGGLNQPQHF	TGCGCCAGCAGCTCAGAGGGGGGACTCAATCAGCCCCAGCATTTT
NA	TRBV28	NA	TRBJ1-5	CASSLYDSKTQPSDQPQHF	TGTGCCAGCAGTTTATATGACAGCAAAACTCAACCTTCGGATCAGCCCCAGCATTTT
NA	TRBV6-1	TRBD1	TRBJ1-2	CASSETGANYGYTF	TGTGCCAGCAGTGAAACAGGGGCTAACTATGGCTACACCTTC
NA	TRBV7-2	NA	TRBJ1-3	CASSFGFYSGNTIYF	TGTGCCAGCAGCTTTGGTTTTTACTCTGGAAACACCATATATTTT
few	TRBV28	NA	TRBJ2-4	CASSSPVPKNIQYF	TGTGCCAGCAGTTCACCCGTTCCCAAAAACATTCAGTACTTC
NA	TRBV6-1	NA	TRBJ1-2	CASSEGGATDYGYTF	TGTGCCAGCAGTGAAGGGGGCGCCACAGACTATGGCTACACCTTC
NA	TRBV28	NA	TRBJ1-2	CASGQYYGYTF	TGTGCCAGCGGACAGTATTATGGCTACACCTTC
NA	TRBV5-1	TRBD1	TRBJ1-6	CASRGGTENSPLHF	TGCGCCAGCAGGGGAGGGACAGAAAATTCACCCCTCCACTTT
NA	TRBV28	TRBD1	TRBJ1-1	CASTPDRVGTEAFF	TGTGCCAGCACCCCCGACAGGGTGGGCACTGAAGCTTTCTTT
once	TRBV21-1	NA	TRBJ2-2	CASSKEGIGGTGELFF	TGTGCCAGCAGCAAAGAGGGGATTGGGGGCACCGGGGAGCTGTTTTTT
once	TRBV27	NA	TRBJ1-1	CASSYTLGTEAFF	TGTGCCAGCAGTTATACCTTGGGGACTGAAGCTTTCTTT
NA	TRBV5-1	NA	TRBJ1-2	CASSLTPGSNYGYTF	TGCGCCAGCAGCTTGACACCAGGATCGAACTATGGCTACACCTTC
NA	TRBV19	NA	TRBJ1-1	CASSVDRTNTEAFF	TGTGCCAGTAGTGTTGACCGAACGAACACTGAAGCTTTCTTT
NA	TRBV28	NA	TRBJ1-5	CASNNFRDIDQPQHF	TGTGCCAGCAATAATTTCAGGGATATTGATCAGCCCCAGCATTTT
NA	TRBV7-8	TRBD1	TRBJ1-2	CASSPRDSITYGYTF	TGTGCCAGCAGCCCCCGGGACAGCATTACCTATGGCTACACCTTC
NA	TRBV24-1	TRBD1	TRBJ1-4	CATSEGRQGNEKLFF	TGTGCCACCAGTGAAGGTCGACAGGGGAATGAAAAACTGTTTTTT
NA	TRBV6-5	TRBD1	TRBJ1-2	CASRKGGQGYGYTF	TGTGCCAGCAGGAAGGGCGGACAGGGGTATGGCTACACCTTC
NA	TRBV27	NA	TRBJ1-5	CASSLMGNQPQHF	TGTGCCAGCAGTTTAATGGGAAATCAGCCCCAGCATTTT
NA	TRBV30	NA	TRBJ1-4	CAWGVQGRGEKLFF	TGTGCCTGGGGGGTCCAGGGCCGGGGAGAAAAACTGTTTTTT
NA	TRBV10-3	NA	TRBJ1-2	CAISEIENYGYTF	TGTGCCATCAGTGAGATAGAAAACTATGGCTACACCTTC
NA	TRBV5-1	NA	TRBJ1-4	CASSFWGGNEKLFF	TGCGCCAGCAGCTTCTGGGGAGGTAATGAAAAACTGTTTTTT
NA	TRBV7-2	NA	TRBJ1-3	CASSLNAPRGGNTIYF	TGTGCCAGCAGCTTGAATGCCCCCAGGGGTGGAAACACCATATATTTT
NA	TRBV28	NA	TRBJ1-3	CASSSPTGSHSGNTIYF	TGTGCCAGCAGTTCACCGACGGGGTCCCACTCTGGAAACACCATATATTTT
once	TRBV12-3/TRBV12-4	TRBD1	TRBJ1-1	CASRGQGYTEAFF	TGTGCCAGCAGAGGACAGGGCTACACTGAAGCTTTCTTT
NA	TRBV12-3/TRBV12-4	NA	TRBJ2-3	CASRIDTDTQYF	TGTGCCAGCAGAATAGACACAGATACGCAGTATTTT
NA	TRBV6-1	NA	TRBJ1-2	CASSGRGSIPPYGYTF	TGTGCCAGCAGTGGGCGGGGGTCAATCCCCCCCTATGGCTACACCTTC
once	TRBV18	TRBD1	TRBJ1-3	CASSLRPGQGTGNTIYF	TGTGCCAGCTCACTGCGTCCGGGACAGGGGACTGGAAACACCATATATTTT
once	TRBV2	TRBD1	TRBJ1-3	CASRGQLNSGNTIYF	TGTGCCAGCAGGGGACAGTTGAACTCTGGAAACACCATATATTTT
NA	TRBV2	NA	TRBJ2-1	CASSVRGGGNEQFF	TGTGCCAGCAGTGTCAGGGGGGGCGGGAATGAGCAGTTCTTC
NA	TRBV14	NA	TRBJ1-6	CASSQDGSYSPLHF	TGTGCCAGCAGCCAAGATGGGTCTTATTCACCCCTCCACTTT
NA	TRBV6-4	TRBD1	TRBJ1-1	CASSAGQATEAFF	TGTGCCAGCAGCGCTGGACAGGCCACTGAAGCTTTCTTT
NA	TRBV21-1	NA	TRBJ1-5	CASSSRQELNQPQHF	TGTGCCAGCAGCAGCCGACAGGAGTTAAATCAGCCCCAGCATTTT